This section outlines one T cell receptor beta chain sequence together with its context. Its specificity is unknown. These data originate in a study of T cells after yellow fever vaccination. Across the study: It was SMART-Seq v4 Ultra Low Input that prepared the fractions with low cell numbers.

Study-level points and caveats: After the booster, 96% of CD4 and about nine tenths of CD8 primary-response clones were re-detected.

UMIs and a universal primer site were added when TCR cDNA was made by 5'RACE template switching. From the 5' RACE reads, TCRdb called clonotypes with MiXCR, one entry per CDR3 protein. Of 150,000 to 200,000 distinct CDR3 sequences in the sample, roughly 8.8% are singletons; the top ten hold roughly a third. Germline CDR1 is SQVTM and CDR2 is ANQGSEA. The CDR3 contains 13 residues. V lost 2 bases and J 1 base, leaving 8 bases between the germline ends. This clonotype originated in a man aged 18 to 29 who received the YFV17D yellow fever vaccine. The specimen comprised CD8+ T cells sorted from PBMCs, sampled 45 days after the yellow fever booster vaccination. The V and J genes are TRBV29-1 and TRBJ2-5; D is uncertain. The DNA for the CDR3 is TGCAGCGTTGAATTCCGTAGCCAAGAGACCCAGTACTTC. Translation: CSVEFRSQETQYF.